This TCR beta chain appears in the sequencing data of a study of blood T cell repertoires in COVID-19. Study-level background: Acute and convalescent COVID-19 specimens originated in the United States, Italy and Spain. From T cells, B-cell-depleted T cells, or PBMCs came the material, which was cDNA or gDNA.

Per the original methods: Reference gene primer amplification yielded estimated nucleated cell counts. Data came from immunoSEQ multiplex PCR; TCRdb stores just in-frame clones and leaves some out. The V and J calls and clone size are taken from that table; D and trimming were inferred from the DNA. The sample consists of some 530,000 clones, over 75% of them appearing once. This CDR3 comprises 15 residues. Trimming removed 2 bases from V and 4 bases from J, with 12 bases in between. CDR1 is MNHEY, CDR2 SVGEGT, per germline. V is TRBV6-2 or TRBV6-3 and J is TRBJ1-3; D call uncertain. This TCR was recovered from a human donor in a cohort sampled during active COVID-19. The sequencing input was peripheral blood. The CDR3 loop is CASSYPRGSGNTIYF. CDR3 nucleotides: TGTGCCAGCAGTTACCCTCGGGGATCGGGAAACACCATATATTTT.